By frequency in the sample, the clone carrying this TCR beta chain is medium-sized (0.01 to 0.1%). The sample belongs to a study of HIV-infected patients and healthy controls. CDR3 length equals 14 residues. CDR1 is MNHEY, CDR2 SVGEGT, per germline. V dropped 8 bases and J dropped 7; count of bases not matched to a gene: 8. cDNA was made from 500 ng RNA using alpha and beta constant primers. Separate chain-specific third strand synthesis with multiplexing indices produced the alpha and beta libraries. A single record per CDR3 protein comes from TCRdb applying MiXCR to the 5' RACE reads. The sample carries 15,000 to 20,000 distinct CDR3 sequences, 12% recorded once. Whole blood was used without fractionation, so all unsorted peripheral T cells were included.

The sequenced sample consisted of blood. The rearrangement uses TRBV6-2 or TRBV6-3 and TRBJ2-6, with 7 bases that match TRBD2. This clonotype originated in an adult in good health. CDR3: CASVWGGRANVLTF. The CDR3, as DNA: TGTGCCAGCGTTTGGGGGGGAAGAGCCAACGTCCTGACTTTC.